These 26 T cell receptor beta chains came from one sample sequenced in a study of T cell responses to AZD1222 COVID-19 vaccine (dated by TCRdb to about 2021). The time point label corresponds to: baseline before first vaccination. The method behind the library was the immunoSEQ multiplex PCR assay. Here the immuneACCESS table is served through TCRdb, limited to in-frame sequences with V and J called. Missing clones are a known gap in these copies; in checked studies unresolved V genes cover under half, and the rest lacks a known reason. The sample profile shows some 160,000 clones; around 90% of them were found once. The top ten clonotypes cover about 4.4% of the sample. The sequenced sample was peripheral blood, obtained on day 0 of AZD1222 vaccination. The receptors stem from an adult in good health.

The chain employs TRBV2 and TRBJ2-2, with D unresolved. The germline V gene encodes CDR1 SNHLY and CDR2 FYNNEI. Deletions cut 8 bases from V and 5 bases from J, with 9 bases between. The CDR3 has 12 residues. This CDR3 reads CASPDETGELFF. In DNA, the CDR3 is TGTGCCAGCCCCGACGAGACCGGGGAGCTGTTTTTT.

J is TRBJ1-3 and V is TRBV7-9, with TRBD1 matching 8 bases. CDR3 size: 15 residues. V lost 6 bases and J lost 4; bases outside the gene matches: 8. CDR1 is SEHNR, CDR2 FQNEAQ, per germline (reference sequence). The CDR3 DNA follows: TGTGCCAGCAGTCCTCAGGGGGCATCAGGAAACACCATATATTTT. Translated: CASSPQGASGNTIYF.

The DNA for the CDR3 is TGCAGTGCTAGGGGGGGAGGGCTGGCTTTCTTT. Its translation is CSARGGGLAFF. The chain is built from TRBV20-1 and TRBJ1-1; possible D gene TRBD1, 5 bases. Per the germline V gene, CDR1 is DFQATT and CDR2 is SNEGSKA (reference sequence). The CDR3 is 11 amino acids. Trimming cost V 3 bases and J 11 bases, with 13 bases left between them.

This rearrangement joins TRBV19 to TRBJ1-3; 7 nucleotides line up with TRBD1. Germline CDR1 LNHDA, CDR2 SQIVND (reference sequence). CDR3 length: 14 amino acids. V lost 3 bases and J lost 2; bases outside the gene matches: 1. CDR3 nucleotide sequence: TGTGCCAGTAGTATCACAGGGGCTGGAAACACCATATATTTT. Amino acids: CASSITGAGNTIYF.

The chain is built from TRBV3-1 (or the pseudogene TRBV3-2) and TRBJ2-3; 7 bases match TRBD2. Germline-derived CDR1 and CDR2 are LGHDT and YNNKEL (reference sequence). The CDR3 contains 14 residues. Trimming took 3 bases from V and 5 from J; bases not matched to a gene: 5. As DNA, the CDR3 is TGTGCCAGCAGCCACCTAGCGGTCGAAGATACGCAGTATTTT. Translating it yields CASSHLAVEDTQYF.

J is TRBJ1-3 and V is TRBV10-1; no clear D gene. V dropped 10 bases and J dropped 0 bases, with 10 bases sitting between them. From germline, CDR1 is WNHNN and CDR2 SYGVQD (reference sequence). The CDR3 loop spans 13 amino acids. CDR3 residues: CAKMGRSGNTIYF. CDR3 nucleotide sequence: TGCGCCAAGATGGGCCGCTCTGGAAACACCATATATTTT.

V usage is TRBV3-1 (or the pseudogene TRBV3-2) and J usage is TRBJ1-4; D is possibly TRBD1 (5 bases). Germline V gene data show CDR1 as LGHDT and CDR2 as YNNKEL (reference sequence). CDR3 length: 15 amino acids. V was clipped by 4 bases and J by 0 bases, with 9 bases between them. The CDR3 protein is CASSPTGTTNEKLFF. The CDR3 bases are TGTGCCAGCAGCCCCACAGGCACAACTAATGAAAAACTGTTTTTT.

V gene TRBV6-5 combines with J gene TRBJ2-7; a weak D match, TRBD1 (6 bases). V gave up 6 bases and J gave up 2 bases, with 14 bases separating them. The CDR3 spans 14 residues. The germline V gene encodes CDR1 MNHEY and CDR2 SVGAGI. The CDR3 sequence: CASSTGSNAYEQYF. Written as DNA, the CDR3 is TGTGCCAGCAGCACAGGGTCCAATGCCTACGAGCAGTACTTC.

The rearrangement joins TRBV9 to TRBJ1-2; D ambiguous. V was cut by 3 bases and J by 4 bases, with 10 bases left in between. Germline V gene sequence: CDR1 SGDLS, CDR2 YYNGEE. CDR3 length: 13 residues. This chain's CDR3 is CASSAFGGYGYTF. In nucleotides, the CDR3 is TGTGCCAGCAGCGCTTTTGGAGGCTATGGCTACACCTTC. Using reference TRBV9 and TRBJ1-2 for the parts outside the CDR3, the full variable domain is DSGVTQTPKHLITATGQRVTLRCSPRSGDLSVYWYQQSLDQGLQFLIQYYNGEERAKGNILERFSAQQFPDLHSELNLSSLELGDSALYFCASSAFGGYGYTFGSGTRLTVV.

This clone showed up just a few times. CDR3 residues: CASSRGARDRPLNEQYF. The CDR3 DNA sequence: TGTGCCAGCTCACGGGGGGCGCGAGACAGACCCCTAAACGAGCAGTACTTC. The chain uses TRBV18 and TRBJ2-7; the D call may be TRBD1 or TRBD2 (6 bases each). This CDR3 is built from 17 residues. The germline V gene has CDR1 KGHSH and CDR2 LQKENI. Trimming stripped 4 bases from V and 5 bases from J, with 24 bases between.

The chain couples TRBV18 to TRBJ1-3, with D tentatively TRBD1 (6 bases). Trimming took off 6 bases at V and 2 bases at J, with 11 bases between the two ends. CDR1 is KGHSH and CDR2 is LQKENI in the germline V gene. This CDR3 is built from 14 residues. In DNA form, the CDR3 reads TGTGCCAGCTCCATACAGGGTACTGGAAACACCATATATTTT. It encodes CASSIQGTGNTIYF.

CDR3 protein: CASSPGLAGGETQYF. In nucleotides, the CDR3 is TGTGCCAGCAGTCCGGGACTAGCGGGAGGAGAGACCCAGTACTTC. The gene calls are TRBV27 and TRBJ2-5; 15 nucleotides align to TRBD2. Germline CDR1 reads MNHEY; CDR2 reads SMNVEV (reference sequence). J was trimmed by 4 bases and V by 5 bases; bases with no gene match: 2. The CDR3 extends over 15 amino acids.

The chain employs TRBV28 and TRBJ2-1; TRBD2 matches 13 bases. The CDR3 has 17 amino acids. In germline, CDR1 is MDHEN, CDR2 SYDVKM. With V trimmed by 6 bases and J by 11 bases, 16 bases remained unmatched. In DNA, the CDR3 is TGTGCCAGCAGCCAGGGACTAGCGGGATTCGGAGTCCCGAAGCAGTTCTTC. Translated, it gives CASSQGLAGFGVPKQFF.

V is TRBV6-5 and J is TRBJ1-2; 7 nucleotides align to TRBD1. The CDR3 runs 14 residues. Germline V gene lookup returns CDR1 MNHEY and CDR2 SVGAGI. The V and J ends lost 7 bases and 2 bases, in that order; junction bases with no gene match: 7. CDR3 loop: CASTRRGGNYGYTF. The CDR3, as DNA: TGTGCCAGCACCCGCAGGGGGGGAAACTATGGCTACACCTTC.

This chain links TRBV6-6 with TRBJ1-5; 9 positions match TRBD1. The CDR3 length is 14 residues. The germline gives CDR1 MNHNY, CDR2 SVGAGI (reference sequence). V lost 8 bases, J lost 4 bases, and 6 bases stayed unmatched. The CDR3 sequence is CASGRDRENQPQHF. For the CDR3, the DNA is TGTGCCAGCGGGAGGGACAGGGAGAATCAGCCCCAGCATTTT.

The V and J genes are TRBV4-3 and TRBJ1-2; 9 bases fit TRBD1. V gave up 0 bases and J gave up 8 bases; unmatched junction bases: 13. CDR1 and CDR2 from the germline V gene are LGHNA and YSLEER. The CDR3 runs to 17 residues. CDR3 coding DNA: TGCGCCAGCAGCCAAGATGGGTTTCTTACAGGGGGCAGAGGCTACACCTTC. Translated, it gives CASSQDGFLTGGRGYTF.

V and J are TRBV5-1 and TRBJ2-1; 7 bases line up with TRBD2. The length of the CDR3 is 14 residues. The J segment lost 3 bases and the V segment lost 4 bases, leaving 4 bases of the junction unmatched. The V gene's germline CDR1 is SGHRS and CDR2 YFSETQ. CDR3 nucleotide sequence: TGCGCCAGCAGCCCTAGCGGTCTCTACAATGAGCAGTTCTTC. Translating gives CASSPSGLYNEQFF.

The chain recombines TRBV14 with TRBJ1-1; D ambiguous. V gave up 3 bases and J gave up 6 bases, with 20 bases separating them. Germline V gives CDR1 SGHDN, CDR2 FVKESK. CDR3 size: 16 residues. The CDR3 is CASSHPRGGSQAEAFF. The DNA of the CDR3 is TGTGCCAGCAGCCACCCGCGAGGTGGCAGTCAGGCTGAAGCTTTCTTT.

V is TRBV3-1 (or the pseudogene TRBV3-2) and J is TRBJ2-7; D remains unclear. CDR3 length equals 12 residues. From germline, CDR1 is LGHDT and CDR2 YNNKEL (reference sequence). V dropped 3 bases and J dropped 5 bases, with 8 bases sitting between them. CDR3 sequence reads: CASSQAVNEQYF. CDR3 in DNA: TGTGCCAGCAGCCAGGCGGTCAACGAGCAGTACTTC.

The chain recombines TRBV2 with TRBJ1-1; tentatively, D is TRBD1 (5 bases). The germline V gene encodes CDR1 SNHLY and CDR2 FYNNEI. The CDR3 contains 13 residues. Trimming took 5 bases from V and 1 from J, leaving 8 bases between them. The CDR3 here is CASSIRGNTEAFF. DNA of the CDR3: TGTGCCAGCAGTATAAGGGGGAACACTGAAGCTTTCTTT.

V usage is TRBV19 and J usage is TRBJ1-2; TRBD1 might be the D (6 bases). This CDR3 is 15 amino acids long. V was cut by 6 bases and J by 7 bases, with 21 bases left in between. Germline values: CDR1 LNHDA, CDR2 SQIVND (reference sequence). CDR3: CASSPTLGAVGGYTF. The CDR3 bases are TGTGCCAGTAGCCCGACCTTGGGGGCCGTGGGTGGCTACACCTTC.

This rearrangement joins TRBV28 to TRBJ2-5; no reliable D call. The CDR3 totals 14 residues. Germline V gene sequence: CDR1 MDHEN, CDR2 SYDVKM. V was clipped by 3 bases and J by 2 bases, with 10 bases between them. The CDR3 coding sequence is TGTGCCAGCAGTTTGTTGAACAGACAAGAGACCCAGTACTTC. Translating it yields CASSLLNRQETQYF.

This clone was picked up one time. This CDR3 is CASSTVGERTGIDGYTF. The CDR3, as DNA: TGCGCCAGCAGCACCGTCGGGGAAAGGACAGGGATCGATGGCTACACCTTC. The chain has TRBV5-1 and TRBJ1-2, with 8 bases fitting TRBD1. Per germline, CDR1 SGHRS and CDR2 YFSETQ. Trimming cost V 4 bases and J 6 bases; bases outside gene matches: 17. This CDR3 is built from 17 residues.

The chain has TRBV25-1 and TRBJ1-6, with a weak D call TRBD1 (6 bases). The CDR3 extends over 15 amino acids. From germline, CDR1 is MGHDK and CDR2 SYGVNS. V lost 6 bases and J lost 0, with 9 bases in between. The CDR3 DNA sequence: TGTGCCAGCAGAGACAGGAGCTCCTATAATTCACCCCTCCACTTT. It codes for CASRDRSSYNSPLHF.

The V call is TRBV18, the J call TRBJ1-1; D call uncertain. The CDR3 sequence is 14 residues long. The germline gives CDR1 KGHSH, CDR2 LQKENI. The V end was cut by 2 bases, the J end by 10 bases, with 17 bases between. The CDR3 DNA sequence: TGTGCCAGCTCACCAGAGAACATAAAAAAGGGAGCTTTCTTT. It translates to CASSPENIKKGAFF.

The rearrangement joins TRBV6-2 or TRBV6-3 to TRBJ2-7; 10 bases fit TRBD1. CDR3 length: 16 amino acids. Germline V lookup: CDR1 MNHEY, CDR2 SVGEGT. V gave up 2 bases and J gave up 2 bases; unmatched junction bases: 6. Here the CDR3 reads CASSYERDRGAYEQYF. In nucleotides, the CDR3 is TGTGCCAGCAGTTACGAAAGGGACAGGGGAGCCTACGAGCAGTACTTC.